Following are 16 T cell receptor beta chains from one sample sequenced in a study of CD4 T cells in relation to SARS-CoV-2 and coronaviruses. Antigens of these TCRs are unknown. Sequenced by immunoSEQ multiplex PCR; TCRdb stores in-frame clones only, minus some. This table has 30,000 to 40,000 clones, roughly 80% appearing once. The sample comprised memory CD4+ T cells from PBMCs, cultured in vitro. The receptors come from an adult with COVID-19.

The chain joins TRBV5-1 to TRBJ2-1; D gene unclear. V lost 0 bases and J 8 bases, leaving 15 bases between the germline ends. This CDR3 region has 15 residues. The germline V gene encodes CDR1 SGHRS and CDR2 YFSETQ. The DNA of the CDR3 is TGCGCCAGCAGCTTGGTGAACCCGCATGGCGATGAGCAGTTCTTC. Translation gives CASSLVNPHGDEQFF.

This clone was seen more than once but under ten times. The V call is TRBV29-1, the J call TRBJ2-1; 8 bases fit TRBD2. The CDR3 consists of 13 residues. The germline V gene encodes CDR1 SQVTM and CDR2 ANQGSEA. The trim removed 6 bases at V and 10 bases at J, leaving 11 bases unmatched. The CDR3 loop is CSVRTSRVEEQFF. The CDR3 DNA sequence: TGCAGCGTCCGGACTAGCAGGGTGGAGGAGCAGTTCTTC.

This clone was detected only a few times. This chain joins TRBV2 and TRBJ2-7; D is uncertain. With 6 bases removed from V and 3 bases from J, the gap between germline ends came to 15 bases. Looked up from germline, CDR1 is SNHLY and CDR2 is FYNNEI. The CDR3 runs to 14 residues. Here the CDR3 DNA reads TGTGCCAGCAGGTTCGAAGCTAGGGTCTACGAGCAGTACTTC. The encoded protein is CASRFEARVYEQYF.

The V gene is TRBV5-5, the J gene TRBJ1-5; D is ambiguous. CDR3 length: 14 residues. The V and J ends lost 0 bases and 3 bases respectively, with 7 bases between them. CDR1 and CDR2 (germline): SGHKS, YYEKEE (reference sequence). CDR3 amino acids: CASSLGGDNQPQHF. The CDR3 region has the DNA TGTGCCAGCAGCTTGGGTGGGGACAATCAGCCCCAGCATTTT.

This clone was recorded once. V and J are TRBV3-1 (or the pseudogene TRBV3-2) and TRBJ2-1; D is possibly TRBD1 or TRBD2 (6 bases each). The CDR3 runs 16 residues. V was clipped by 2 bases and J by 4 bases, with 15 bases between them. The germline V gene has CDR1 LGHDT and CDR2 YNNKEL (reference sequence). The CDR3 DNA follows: TGTGCCAGCAGCCAAAGGGGGGCGTCATGGTACAATGAGCAGTTCTTC. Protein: CASSQRGASWYNEQFF.

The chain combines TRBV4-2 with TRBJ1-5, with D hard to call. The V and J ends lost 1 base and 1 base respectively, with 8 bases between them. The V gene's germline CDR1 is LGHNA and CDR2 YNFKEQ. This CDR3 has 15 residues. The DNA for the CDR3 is TGTGCCAGCAGCCAAGTCGACGGAAGCAATCAGCCCCAGCATTTT. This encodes CASSQVDGSNQPQHF.

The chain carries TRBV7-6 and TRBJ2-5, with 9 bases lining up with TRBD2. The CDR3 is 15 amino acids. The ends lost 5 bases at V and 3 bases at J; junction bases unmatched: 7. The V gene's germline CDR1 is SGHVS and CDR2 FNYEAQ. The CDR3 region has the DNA TGTGCCAGCAGCCCTTTAGCGGGAGTGGAAGAGACCCAGTACTTC. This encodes CASSPLAGVEETQYF.

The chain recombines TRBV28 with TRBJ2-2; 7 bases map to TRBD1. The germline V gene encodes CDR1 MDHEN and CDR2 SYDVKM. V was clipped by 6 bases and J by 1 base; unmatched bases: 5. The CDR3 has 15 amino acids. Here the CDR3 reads CASRKRTGNTGELFF. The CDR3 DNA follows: TGTGCCAGCAGAAAGAGGACAGGGAACACCGGGGAGCTGTTTTTT.

CDR3 protein: CASTSLGHPEWYF. The CDR3, as DNA: TGTGCCAGCACCTCACTCGGACACCCCGAGTGGTACTTC. This chain connects TRBV28 to TRBJ2-7; perhaps TRBD1 as D (5 bases). CDR3 length: 13 amino acids. CDR1 is MDHEN and CDR2 is SYDVKM in the germline V gene. V lost 7 bases, J lost 12 bases, and 22 bases lay in between.

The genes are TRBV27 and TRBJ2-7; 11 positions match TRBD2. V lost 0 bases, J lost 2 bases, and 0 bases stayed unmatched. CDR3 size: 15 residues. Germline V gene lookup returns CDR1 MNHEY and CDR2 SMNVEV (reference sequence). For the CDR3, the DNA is TGTGCCAGCAGTTTATCTAGCGGGAGGGCCTACGAGCAGTACTTC. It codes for CASSLSSGRAYEQYF.

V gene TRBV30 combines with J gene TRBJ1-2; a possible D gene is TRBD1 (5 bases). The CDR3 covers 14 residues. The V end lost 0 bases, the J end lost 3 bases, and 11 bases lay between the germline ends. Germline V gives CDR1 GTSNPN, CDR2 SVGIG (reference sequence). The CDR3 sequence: CAWSVQGRDYGYTF. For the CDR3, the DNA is TGTGCCTGGAGTGTTCAGGGCAGGGACTATGGCTACACCTTC. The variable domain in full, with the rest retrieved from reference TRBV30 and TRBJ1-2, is SQTIHQWPATLVQPVGSPLSLECTVEGTSNPNLYWYRQAAGRGLQLLFYSVGIGQISSEVPQNLSASRPQDRQFILSSKKLLLSDSGFYLCAWSVQGRDYGYTFGSGTRLTVV.

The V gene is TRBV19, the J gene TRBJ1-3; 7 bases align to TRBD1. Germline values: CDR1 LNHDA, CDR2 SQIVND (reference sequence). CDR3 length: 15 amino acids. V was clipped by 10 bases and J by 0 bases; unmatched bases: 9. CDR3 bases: TGTGCCACGCTGGACAGGAGATACTCTGGAAACACCATATATTTT. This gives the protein CATLDRRYSGNTIYF.

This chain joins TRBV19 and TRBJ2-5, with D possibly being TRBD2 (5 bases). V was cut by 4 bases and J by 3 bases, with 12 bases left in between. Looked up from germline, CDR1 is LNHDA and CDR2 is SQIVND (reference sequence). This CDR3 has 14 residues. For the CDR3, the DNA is TGTGCCAGTAGTACCGGACCGGGAAAAGAGACCCAGTACTTC. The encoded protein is CASSTGPGKETQYF.

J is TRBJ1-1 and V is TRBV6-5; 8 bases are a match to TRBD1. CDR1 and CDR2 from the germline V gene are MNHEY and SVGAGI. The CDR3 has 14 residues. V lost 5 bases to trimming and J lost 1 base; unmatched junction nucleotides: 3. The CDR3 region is CASSPGTGNTEAFF. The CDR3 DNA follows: TGTGCCAGCAGTCCTGGGACAGGGAACACTGAAGCTTTCTTT.

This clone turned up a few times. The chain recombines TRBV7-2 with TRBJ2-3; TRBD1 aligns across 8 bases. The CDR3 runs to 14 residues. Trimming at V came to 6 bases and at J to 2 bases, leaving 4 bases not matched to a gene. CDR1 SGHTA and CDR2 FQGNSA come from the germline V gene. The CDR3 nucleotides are TGTGCCAGCAGAAGGGACAGGCACACAGATACGCAGTATTTT. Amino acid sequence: CASRRDRHTDTQYF.

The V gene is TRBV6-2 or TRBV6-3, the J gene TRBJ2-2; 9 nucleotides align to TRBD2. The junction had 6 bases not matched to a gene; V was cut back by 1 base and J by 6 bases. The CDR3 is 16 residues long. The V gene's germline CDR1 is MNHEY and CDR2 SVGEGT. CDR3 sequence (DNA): TGTGCCAGCAGTTACTTGGCTAGCGGGGAGGCCGGGGAGCTGTTTTTT. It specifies CASSYLASGEAGELFF.